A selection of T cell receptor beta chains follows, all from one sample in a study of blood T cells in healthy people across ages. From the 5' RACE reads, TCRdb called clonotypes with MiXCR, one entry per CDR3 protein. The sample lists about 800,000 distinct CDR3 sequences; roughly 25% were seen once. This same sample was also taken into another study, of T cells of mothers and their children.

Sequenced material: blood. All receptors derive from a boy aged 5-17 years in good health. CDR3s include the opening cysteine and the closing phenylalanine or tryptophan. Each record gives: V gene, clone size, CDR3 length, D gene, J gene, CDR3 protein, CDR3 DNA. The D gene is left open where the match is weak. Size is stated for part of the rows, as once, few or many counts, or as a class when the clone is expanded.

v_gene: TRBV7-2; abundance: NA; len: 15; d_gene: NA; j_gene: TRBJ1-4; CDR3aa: CASSLSTGAREKLFF; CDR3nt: TGTGCCAGCAGCTTATCAACGGGGGCGCGAGAAAAACTGTTTTTT
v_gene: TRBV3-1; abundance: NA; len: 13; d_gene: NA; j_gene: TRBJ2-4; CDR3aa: CASSQRLEAIQYF; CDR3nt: TGTGCCAGCAGCCAACGGCTAGAGGCCATTCAGTACTTC
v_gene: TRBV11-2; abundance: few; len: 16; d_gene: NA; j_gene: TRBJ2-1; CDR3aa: CASSLVWGAPNNEQFF; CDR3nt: TGTGCCAGCAGCTTAGTTTGGGGAGCTCCTAACAATGAGCAGTTCTTC
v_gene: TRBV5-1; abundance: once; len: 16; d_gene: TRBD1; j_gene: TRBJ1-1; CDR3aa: CASSLRDRGRGTEAFF; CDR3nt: TGCGCCAGCAGCCTCCGGGACAGGGGCCGCGGTACTGAAGCTTTCTTT
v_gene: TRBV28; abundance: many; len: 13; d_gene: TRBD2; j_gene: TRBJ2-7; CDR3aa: CASSSPGGYEQYF; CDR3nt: TGTGCCAGCAGCTCTCCGGGGGGGTACGAGCAGTACTTC
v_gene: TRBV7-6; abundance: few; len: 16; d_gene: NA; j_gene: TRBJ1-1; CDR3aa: CASSLDPGQKNTEAFF; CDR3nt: TGTGCCAGCAGCTTAGACCCAGGACAGAAGAACACTGAAGCTTTCTTT
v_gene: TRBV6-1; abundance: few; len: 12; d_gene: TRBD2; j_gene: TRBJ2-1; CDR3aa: CASSEVAGEQFF; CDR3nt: TGTGCCAGCAGTGAGGTAGCGGGGGAGCAGTTCTTC
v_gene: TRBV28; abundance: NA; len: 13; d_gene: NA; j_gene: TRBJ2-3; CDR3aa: CASSAQLADTQYF; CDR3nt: TGTGCCAGCAGTGCCCAACTGGCAGATACGCAGTATTTT
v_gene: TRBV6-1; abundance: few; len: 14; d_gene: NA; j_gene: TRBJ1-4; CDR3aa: CASSETGTWEKLFF; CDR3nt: TGTGCCAGCAGTGAGACCGGGACATGGGAAAAACTGTTTTTT
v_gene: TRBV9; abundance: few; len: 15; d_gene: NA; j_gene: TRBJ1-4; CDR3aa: CASSVVGGTNEKLFF; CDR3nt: TGTGCCAGCAGCGTAGTGGGGGGAACTAATGAAAAACTGTTTTTT
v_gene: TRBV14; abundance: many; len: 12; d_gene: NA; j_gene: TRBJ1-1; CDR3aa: CASSNGNTEAFF; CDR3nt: TGTGCCAGCAGCAACGGAAACACTGAAGCTTTCTTT
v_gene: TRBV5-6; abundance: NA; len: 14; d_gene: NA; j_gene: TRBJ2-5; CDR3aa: CASTSRLYQETQYF; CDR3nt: TGTGCCAGCACCTCGCGGTTGTACCAAGAGACCCAGTACTTC
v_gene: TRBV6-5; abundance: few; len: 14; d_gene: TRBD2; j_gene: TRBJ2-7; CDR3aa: CASSSGRRYNEQYF; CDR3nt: TGTGCCAGCAGCAGCGGGAGGAGGTATAACGAGCAGTACTTC
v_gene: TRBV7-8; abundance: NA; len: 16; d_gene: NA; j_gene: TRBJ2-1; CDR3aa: CASRQITGTFYNEQFF; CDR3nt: TGTGCCAGCAGACAAATTACCGGGACTTTCTACAATGAGCAGTTCTTC
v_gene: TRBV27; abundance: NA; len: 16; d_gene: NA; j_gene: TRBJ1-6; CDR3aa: CASSLQGANENSPLHF; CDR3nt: TGTGCCAGCAGTTTACAAGGGGCTAATGAAAATTCACCCCTCCACTTT
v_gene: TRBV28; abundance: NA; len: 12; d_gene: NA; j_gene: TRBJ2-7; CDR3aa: CASRPGPYEQYF; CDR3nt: TGTGCCAGCCGTCCGGGACCCTACGAGCAGTACTTC
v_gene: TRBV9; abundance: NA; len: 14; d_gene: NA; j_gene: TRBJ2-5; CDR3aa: CASSVGGFGETQYF; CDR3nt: TGTGCCAGCAGCGTAGGAGGCTTCGGAGAGACCCAGTACTTC
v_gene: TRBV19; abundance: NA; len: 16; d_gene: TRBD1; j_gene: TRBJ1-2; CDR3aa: CASTGTKTGTNYGYTF; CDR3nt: TGTGCCAGTACCGGAACGAAGACAGGGACTAACTATGGCTACACCTTC
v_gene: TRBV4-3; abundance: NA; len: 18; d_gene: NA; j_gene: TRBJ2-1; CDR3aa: CASSQDSVLGSSYNEQFF; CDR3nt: TGCGCCAGCAGCCAAGATTCAGTCCTTGGCAGTTCCTACAATGAGCAGTTCTTC
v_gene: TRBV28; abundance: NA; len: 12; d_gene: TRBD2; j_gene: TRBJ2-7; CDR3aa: CASMAGVVEQYF; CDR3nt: TGTGCCAGCATGGCGGGAGTGGTCGAGCAGTACTTC
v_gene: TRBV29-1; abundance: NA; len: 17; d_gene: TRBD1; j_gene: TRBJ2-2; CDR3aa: CSVPGPSGTGTSGELFF; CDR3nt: TGCAGCGTGCCCGGACCCTCCGGGACAGGGACGTCCGGGGAGCTGTTTTTT
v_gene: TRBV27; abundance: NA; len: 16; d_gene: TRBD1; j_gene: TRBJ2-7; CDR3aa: CASSFSGGQGIYEQYF; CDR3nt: TGTGCCAGCAGTTTCTCAGGGGGACAGGGGATCTACGAGCAGTACTTC
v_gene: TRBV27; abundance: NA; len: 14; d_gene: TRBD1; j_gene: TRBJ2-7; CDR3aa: CASSWTGSPYEQYF; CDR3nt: TGTGCCAGCAGTTGGACAGGCTCCCCCTACGAGCAGTACTTC
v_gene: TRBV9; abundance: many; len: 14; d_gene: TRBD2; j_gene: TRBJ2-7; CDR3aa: CASSVSTSLQEQYF; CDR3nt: TGTGCCAGCAGCGTGTCGACTAGCCTTCAAGAGCAGTACTTC
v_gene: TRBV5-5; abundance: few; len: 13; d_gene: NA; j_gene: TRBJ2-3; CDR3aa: CASSSMAQDTQYF; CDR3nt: TGTGCCAGCAGCTCTATGGCACAAGATACGCAGTATTTT
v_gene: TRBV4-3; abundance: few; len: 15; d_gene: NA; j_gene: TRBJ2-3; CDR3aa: CASSQDSTSKDTQYF; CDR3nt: TGCGCCAGCAGCCAAGATTCCACTAGCAAAGATACGCAGTATTTT
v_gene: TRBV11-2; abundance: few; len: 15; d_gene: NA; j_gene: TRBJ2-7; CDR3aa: CASSLLTVYPYEQYF; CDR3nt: TGTGCCAGCAGCTTACTGACAGTTTACCCCTACGAGCAGTACTTC
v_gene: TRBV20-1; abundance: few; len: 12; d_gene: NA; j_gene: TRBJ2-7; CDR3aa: CSAREGNHGQYF; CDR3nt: TGCAGTGCGAGAGAGGGGAACCACGGGCAGTACTTC
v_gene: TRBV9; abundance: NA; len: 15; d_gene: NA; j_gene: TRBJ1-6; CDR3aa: CASSVALSDNSPLHF; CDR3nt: TGTGCCAGCAGCGTAGCCCTTTCTGATAATTCACCCCTCCACTTT
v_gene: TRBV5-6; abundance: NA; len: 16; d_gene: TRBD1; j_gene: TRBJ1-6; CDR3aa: CASSLAGTAGNSPLHF; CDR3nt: TGTGCCAGCAGCTTGGCTGGGACAGCCGGTAATTCACCCCTCCACTTT
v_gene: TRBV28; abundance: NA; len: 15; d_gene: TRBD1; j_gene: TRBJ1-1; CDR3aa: CASLTPTGLNTEAFF; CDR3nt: TGTGCCAGCCTGACCCCGACAGGGTTGAACACTGAAGCTTTCTTT
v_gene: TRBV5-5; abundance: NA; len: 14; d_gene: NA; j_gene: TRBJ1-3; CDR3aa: CASSPYSSGNTIYF; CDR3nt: TGTGCCAGCAGCCCTTATAGCTCTGGAAACACCATATATTTT
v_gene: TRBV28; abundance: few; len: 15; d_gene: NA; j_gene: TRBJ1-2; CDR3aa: CASSFDGRADYGYTF; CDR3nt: TGTGCCAGCAGTTTTGACGGCAGGGCAGACTATGGCTACACCTTC
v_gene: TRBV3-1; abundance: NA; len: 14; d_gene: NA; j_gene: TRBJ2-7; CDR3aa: CASSQEMYAYEQYF; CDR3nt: TGTGCCAGCAGCCAAGAAATGTATGCCTACGAGCAGTACTTC
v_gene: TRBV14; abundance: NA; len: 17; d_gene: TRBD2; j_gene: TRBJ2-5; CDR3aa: CASSQAGGPIGPETQYF; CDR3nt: TGTGCCAGCAGCCAAGCGGGGGGACCCATCGGGCCAGAGACCCAGTACTTC
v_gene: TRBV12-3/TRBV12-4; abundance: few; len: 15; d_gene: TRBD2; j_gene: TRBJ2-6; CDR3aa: CASSFTSAGANVLTF; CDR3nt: TGTGCCAGCAGTTTTACTAGCGCTGGGGCCAACGTCCTGACTTTC
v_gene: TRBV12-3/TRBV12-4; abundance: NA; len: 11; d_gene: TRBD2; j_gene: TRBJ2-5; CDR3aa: CASTGEGTQYF; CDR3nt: TGTGCCAGCACCGGGGAGGGGACCCAGTACTTC
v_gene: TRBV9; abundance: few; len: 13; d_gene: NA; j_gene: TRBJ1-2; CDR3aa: CASRRPADYGYTF; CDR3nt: TGTGCCAGCAGGAGGCCCGCGGACTATGGCTACACCTTC
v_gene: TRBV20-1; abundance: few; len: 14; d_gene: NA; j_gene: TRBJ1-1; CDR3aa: CSARDRWLNTEAFF; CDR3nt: TGCAGTGCTAGAGATCGTTGGCTGAACACTGAAGCTTTCTTT
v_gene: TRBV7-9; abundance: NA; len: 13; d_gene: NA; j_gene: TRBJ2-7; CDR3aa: CASSLPGNNEQYF; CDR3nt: TGTGCCAGCAGCTTACCAGGGAATAACGAGCAGTACTTC
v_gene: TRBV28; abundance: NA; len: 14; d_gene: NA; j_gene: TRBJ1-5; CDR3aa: CASSLLQVNQPQHF; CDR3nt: TGTGCCAGCAGTTTGCTACAGGTCAATCAGCCCCAGCATTTT
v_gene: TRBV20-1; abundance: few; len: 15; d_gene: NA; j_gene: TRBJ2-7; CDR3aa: CSARDLAGFSYEQYF; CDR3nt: TGCAGTGCTAGAGATCTCGCAGGCTTTAGCTACGAGCAGTACTTC
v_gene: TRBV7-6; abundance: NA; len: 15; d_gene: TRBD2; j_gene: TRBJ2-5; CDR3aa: CASSLGGGSLETQYF; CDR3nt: TGTGCCAGCAGCTTGGGCGGGGGGAGCCTCGAGACCCAGTACTTC
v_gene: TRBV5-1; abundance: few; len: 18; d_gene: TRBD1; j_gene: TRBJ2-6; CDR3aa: CASSLKGQGSSGANVLTF; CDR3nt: TGCGCCAGCAGCTTGAAGGGACAGGGGAGCTCTGGGGCCAACGTCCTGACTTTC
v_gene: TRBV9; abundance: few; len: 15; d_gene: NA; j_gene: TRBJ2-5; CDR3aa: CASSVDPSSQETQYF; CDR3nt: TGTGCCAGCAGCGTAGATCCATCCAGCCAAGAGACCCAGTACTTC
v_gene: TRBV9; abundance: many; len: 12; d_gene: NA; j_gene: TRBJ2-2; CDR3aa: CASSQTTGELFF; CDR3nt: TGTGCCAGCAGCCAGACGACCGGGGAGCTGTTTTTT
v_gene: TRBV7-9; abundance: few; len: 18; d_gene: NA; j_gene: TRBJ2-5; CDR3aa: CASSLAGIGGGPSETQYF; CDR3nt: TGTGCCAGCAGCTTAGCGGGAATAGGGGGGGGCCCCTCGGAGACCCAGTACTTC
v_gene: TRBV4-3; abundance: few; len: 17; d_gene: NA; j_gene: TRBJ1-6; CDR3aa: CASSQDYQGVRNSPLHF; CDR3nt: TGCGCCAGCAGCCAAGACTATCAGGGAGTTCGTAATTCACCCCTCCACTTT
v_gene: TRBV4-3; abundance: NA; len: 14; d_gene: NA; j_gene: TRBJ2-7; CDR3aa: CASSQGRGGYEQYF; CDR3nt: TGCGCCAGCAGCCAAGGCAGGGGTGGTTACGAGCAGTACTTC
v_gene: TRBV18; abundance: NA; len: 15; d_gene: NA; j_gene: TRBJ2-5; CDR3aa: CASSPGRGFKGTQYF; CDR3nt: TGTGCCAGCTCACCCGGAAGGGGTTTCAAAGGGACCCAGTACTTC
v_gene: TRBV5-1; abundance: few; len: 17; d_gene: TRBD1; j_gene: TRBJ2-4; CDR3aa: CASSAGQGTRAKNIQYF; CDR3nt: TGCGCCAGCAGCGCCGGACAGGGTACAAGGGCCAAAAACATTCAGTACTTC
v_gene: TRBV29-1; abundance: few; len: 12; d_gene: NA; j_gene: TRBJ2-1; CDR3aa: CSPNGAYNEQFF; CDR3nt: TGCAGCCCGAACGGGGCATACAATGAGCAGTTCTTC
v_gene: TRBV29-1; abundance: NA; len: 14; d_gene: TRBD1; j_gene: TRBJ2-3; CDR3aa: CSVAGTASTDTQYF; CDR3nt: TGCAGCGTAGCTGGGACAGCTAGCACAGATACGCAGTATTTT
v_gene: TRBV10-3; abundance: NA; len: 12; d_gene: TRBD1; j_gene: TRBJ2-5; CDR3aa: CAISGGPGQQYF; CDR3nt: TGTGCCATCAGTGGGGGTCCGGGACAGCAGTACTTC
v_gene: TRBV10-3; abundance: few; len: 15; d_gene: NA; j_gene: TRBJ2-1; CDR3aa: CAISGGGASYNEQFF; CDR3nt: TGTGCCATCAGTGGCGGCGGCGCCTCCTACAATGAGCAGTTCTTC
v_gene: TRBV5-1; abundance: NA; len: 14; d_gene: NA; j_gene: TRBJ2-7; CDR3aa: CASSPQDASYEQYF; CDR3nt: TGCGCCAGCAGCCCCCAGGACGCGTCCTACGAGCAGTACTTC
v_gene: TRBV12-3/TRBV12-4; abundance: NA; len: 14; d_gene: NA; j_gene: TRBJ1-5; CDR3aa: CASTADRDDQPQHF; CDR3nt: TGTGCCAGCACCGCGGACAGAGACGATCAGCCCCAGCATTTT